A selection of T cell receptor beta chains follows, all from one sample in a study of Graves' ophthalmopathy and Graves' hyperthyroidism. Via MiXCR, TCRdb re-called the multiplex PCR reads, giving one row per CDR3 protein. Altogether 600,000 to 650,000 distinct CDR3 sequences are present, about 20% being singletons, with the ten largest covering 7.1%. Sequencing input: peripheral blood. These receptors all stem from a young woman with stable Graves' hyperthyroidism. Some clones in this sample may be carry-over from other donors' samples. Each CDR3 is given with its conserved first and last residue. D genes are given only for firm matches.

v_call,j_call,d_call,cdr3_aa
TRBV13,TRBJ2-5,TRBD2,CASSLTSRQETQYF
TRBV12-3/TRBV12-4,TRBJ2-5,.,CASGGFETQYF
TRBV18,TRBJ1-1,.,CASSPPRAGRMNTEAFF
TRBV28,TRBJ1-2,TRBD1,CASAAGQEINGYTF
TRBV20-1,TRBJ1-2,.,CSAKMGGGSFYGYTF
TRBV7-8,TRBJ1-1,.,CASKESGAGEAFF
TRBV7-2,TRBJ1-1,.,CASSVTGLLNTEAFF
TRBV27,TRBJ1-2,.,CASRSRENRVYGYTF
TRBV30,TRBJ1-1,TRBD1,CAWSPQTGAEAFF
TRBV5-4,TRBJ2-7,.,CASSTTGTAGDEQYF
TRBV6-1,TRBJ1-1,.,CASVQGWDTEAFF
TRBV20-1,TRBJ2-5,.,CSARAWAIQETQYF
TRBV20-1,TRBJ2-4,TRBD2,CSARGPTSGGRAGIQYF
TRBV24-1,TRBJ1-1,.,CATGEAFF
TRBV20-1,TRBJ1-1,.,CSAIDTKNTEAFF
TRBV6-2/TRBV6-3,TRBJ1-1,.,CASSYRPPLMNTEAFF
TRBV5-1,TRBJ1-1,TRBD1,CASSLRGQGDMNTEAFF
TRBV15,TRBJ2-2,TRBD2,CATSRGLAARSFEELFF
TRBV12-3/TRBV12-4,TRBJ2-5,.,CASSTRGQETQYF
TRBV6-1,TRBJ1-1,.,CASSRNGVSLMNTEAFF
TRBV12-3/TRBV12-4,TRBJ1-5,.,CASSLRASQPQHF
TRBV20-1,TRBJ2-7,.,CSARDSFSGQPYEQYF
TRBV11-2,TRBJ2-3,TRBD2,CASSPGLAGVGTDTQYF
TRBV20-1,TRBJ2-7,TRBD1,CSAITDRGTYEQYF
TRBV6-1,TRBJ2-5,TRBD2,CASSGMASGEETQYF
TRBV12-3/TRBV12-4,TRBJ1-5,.,CASSLASKGQPQHF
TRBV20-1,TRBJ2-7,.,CSATDHSYEQYF
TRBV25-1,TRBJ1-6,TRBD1,CASSERGGLNSPLHF
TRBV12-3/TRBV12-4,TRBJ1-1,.,CASSFQMGPNTEAFF
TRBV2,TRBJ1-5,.,CASSEALHWWGEAQPQHF
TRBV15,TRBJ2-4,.,CATSRDVLAKNIQYF
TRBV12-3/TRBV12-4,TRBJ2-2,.,CASSKASTGELFF
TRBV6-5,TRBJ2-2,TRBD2,CASSYPGGFLTGELFF
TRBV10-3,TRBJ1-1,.,CALSPWGGTNTEAFF
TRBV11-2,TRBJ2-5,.,CASSSWGEETQYF
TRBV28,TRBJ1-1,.,CASSLFTGRDTEAFF
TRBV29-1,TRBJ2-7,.,CSISNGGYEQYF
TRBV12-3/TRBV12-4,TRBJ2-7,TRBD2,CASTIGTSGTYEQYF
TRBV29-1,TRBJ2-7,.,CSVGLTDSSYEQYF
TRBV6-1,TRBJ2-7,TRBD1,CASAKPGQGVFEQYF
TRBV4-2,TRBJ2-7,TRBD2,CASSPTPLRLAGGPTYEQYF
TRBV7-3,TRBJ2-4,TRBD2,CASSPVAGGPDIQYF
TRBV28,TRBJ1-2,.,CASTAPGGDYGYTF
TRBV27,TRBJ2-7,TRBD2,CASSPLAGGDYEQYF
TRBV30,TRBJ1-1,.,CAWGLGSTEAFF
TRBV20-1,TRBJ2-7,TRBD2,CSAAAPSGRSGEQYF
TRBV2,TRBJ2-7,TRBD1,CASSADRGPYEQYF
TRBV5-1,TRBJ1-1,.,CASSLDGGASNTEAFF
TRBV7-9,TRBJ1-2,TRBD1,CASSLSRDSNYGYTF
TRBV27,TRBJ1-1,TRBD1,CASSIRGQLNTEAFF
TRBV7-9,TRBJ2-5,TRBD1,CATLGQDQETQYF
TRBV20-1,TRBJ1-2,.,CSAPGSYGYTF
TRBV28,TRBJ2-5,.,CASSLVAVQETQYF
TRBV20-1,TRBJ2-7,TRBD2,CSARDLTSGSHEQYF
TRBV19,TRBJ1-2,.,CASISTGLDGYTF
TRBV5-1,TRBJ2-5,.,CASSLAFGTEQETQYF
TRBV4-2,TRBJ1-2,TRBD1,CASSQDKDRGHYGYTF